The TCR beta chain described here comes from a study of cytomegalovirus exposure and HLA in healthy donors. Study results and limitations: Most subjects' HLA-A and HLA-B alleles were reportedly predicted from TCR beta sequences.

PCR amplification relied on 60 Vbeta primers (plus 13 Jbeta primers). Profiled with immunoSEQ multiplex PCR; TCRdb holds only in-frame clones, not every one. The data contain approximately 200,000 clones, around 80% of them seen just once; the ten biggest clones take up approximately 2%. Comments on this clone: As yet, its antigen is unknown.

This clonotype originated in a woman between 18 and 29 years old in good health and CMV-seropositive. The material sequenced was PBMCs.

The CDR3, as DNA: TGTGCCAGCTCACCCGTACTAGCGGGGAAAGATACGCAGTATTTT. Its protein is CASSPVLAGKDTQYF. The chain links TRBV18 to TRBJ2-3; 10 positions match TRBD2. The CDR3 is 15 residues long. CDR1 is KGHSH, CDR2 LQKENI, per germline. V shed 3 bases and J 5 bases; nucleotides not matched to a gene: 5. Filled out from reference TRBV18 and TRBJ2-3, the complete variable domain reads NAGVMQNPRHLVRRRGQEARLRCSPMKGHSHVYWYRQLPEEGLKFMVYLQKENIIDESGMPKERFSAEFPKEGPSILRIQQVVRGDSAAYFCASSPVLAGKDTQYFGPGTRLTVL.